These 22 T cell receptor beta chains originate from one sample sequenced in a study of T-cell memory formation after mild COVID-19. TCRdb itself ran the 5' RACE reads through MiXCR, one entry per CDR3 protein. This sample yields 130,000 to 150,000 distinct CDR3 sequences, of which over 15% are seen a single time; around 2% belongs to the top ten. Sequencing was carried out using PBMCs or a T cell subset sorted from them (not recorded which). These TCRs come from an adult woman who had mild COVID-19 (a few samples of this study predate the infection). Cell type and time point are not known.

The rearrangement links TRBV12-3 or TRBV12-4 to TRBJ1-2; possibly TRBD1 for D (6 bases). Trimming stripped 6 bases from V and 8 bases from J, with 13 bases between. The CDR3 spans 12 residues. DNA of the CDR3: TGTGCCAGCAGACAGGGCCGGAGGGGCTACACCTTC. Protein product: CASRQGRRGYTF.

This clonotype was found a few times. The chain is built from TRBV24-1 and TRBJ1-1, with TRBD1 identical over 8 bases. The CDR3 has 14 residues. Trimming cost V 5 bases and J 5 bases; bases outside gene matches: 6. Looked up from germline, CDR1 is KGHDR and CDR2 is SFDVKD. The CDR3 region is CATSGQGLGTEAFF. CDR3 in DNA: TGTGCCACCAGTGGACAGGGGTTAGGGACTGAAGCTTTCTTT.

The CDR3 loop is CASSGTIPYNEQFF. In DNA form, the CDR3 reads TGCGCCAGCAGCGGGACTATTCCCTACAATGAGCAGTTCTTC. The rearrangement links TRBV5-1 to TRBJ2-1, with TRBD2 matching over 7 bases. Germline CDR1 reads SGHRS; CDR2 reads YFSETQ. V shed 4 bases, J shed 2 bases, and the junction held 3 bases outside the gene matches. The CDR3 is 14 residues long. Variable domain in full (rest from reference TRBV5-1 and TRBJ2-1): KAGVTQTPRYLIKTRGQQVTLSCSPISGHRSVSWYQQTPGQGLQFLFEYFSETQRNKGNFPGRFSGRQFSNSRSEMNVSTLELGDSALYLCASSGTIPYNEQFFGPGTRLTVL.

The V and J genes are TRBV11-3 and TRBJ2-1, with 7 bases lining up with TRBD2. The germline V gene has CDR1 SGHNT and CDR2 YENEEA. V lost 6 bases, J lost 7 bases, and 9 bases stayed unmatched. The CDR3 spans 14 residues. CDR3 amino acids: CASSPGREMNEQFF. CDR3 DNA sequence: TGTGCCAGCAGTCCGGGGCGGGAGATGAATGAGCAGTTCTTC.

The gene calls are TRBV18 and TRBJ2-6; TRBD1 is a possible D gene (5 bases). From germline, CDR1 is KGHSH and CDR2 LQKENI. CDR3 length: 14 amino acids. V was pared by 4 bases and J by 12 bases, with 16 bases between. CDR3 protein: CASSRDRKTAVLTF. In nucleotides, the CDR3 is TGTGCCAGCTCACGCGACAGAAAGACGGCCGTCCTGACTTTC.

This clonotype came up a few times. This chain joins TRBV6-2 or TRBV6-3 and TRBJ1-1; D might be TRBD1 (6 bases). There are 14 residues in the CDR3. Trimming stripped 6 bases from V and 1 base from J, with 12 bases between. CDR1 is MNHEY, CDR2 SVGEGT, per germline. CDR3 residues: CASRKGVTNTEAFF. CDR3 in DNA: TGTGCCAGCAGAAAGGGGGTAACGAACACTGAAGCTTTCTTT.

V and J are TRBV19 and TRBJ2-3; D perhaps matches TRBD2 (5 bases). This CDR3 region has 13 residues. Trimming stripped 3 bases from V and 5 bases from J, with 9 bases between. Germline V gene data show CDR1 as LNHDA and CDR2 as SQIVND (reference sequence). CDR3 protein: CASSMTRGDTQYF. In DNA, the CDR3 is TGTGCCAGTAGTATGACTCGGGGAGATACGCAGTATTTT.

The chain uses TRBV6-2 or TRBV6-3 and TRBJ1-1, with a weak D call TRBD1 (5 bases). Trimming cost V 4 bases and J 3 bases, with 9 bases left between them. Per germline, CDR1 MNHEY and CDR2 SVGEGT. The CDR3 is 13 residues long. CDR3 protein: CASSSPGDTEAFF. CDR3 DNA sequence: TGTGCCAGCAGTTCCCCGGGGGACACTGAAGCTTTCTTT.

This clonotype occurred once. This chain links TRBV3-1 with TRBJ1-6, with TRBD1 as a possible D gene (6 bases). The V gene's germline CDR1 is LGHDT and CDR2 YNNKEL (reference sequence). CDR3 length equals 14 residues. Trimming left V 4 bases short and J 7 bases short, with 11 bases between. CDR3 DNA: TGTGCCAGCAGCCCTTGGACAGAGAATTCACCCCTCCACTTT. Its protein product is CASSPWTENSPLHF.

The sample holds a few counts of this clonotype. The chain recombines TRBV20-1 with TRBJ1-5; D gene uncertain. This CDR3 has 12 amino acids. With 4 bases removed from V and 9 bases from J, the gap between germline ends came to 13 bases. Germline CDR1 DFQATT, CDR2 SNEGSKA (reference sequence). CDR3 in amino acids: CSATSRGGPQHF. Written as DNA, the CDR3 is TGCAGTGCTACCTCGAGAGGTGGGCCCCAGCATTTT.

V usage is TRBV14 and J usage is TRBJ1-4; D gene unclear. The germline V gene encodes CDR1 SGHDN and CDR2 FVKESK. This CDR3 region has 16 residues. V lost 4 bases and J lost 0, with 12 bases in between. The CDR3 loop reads CASSLSHGATNEKLFF. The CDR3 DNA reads TGTGCCAGCAGCCTAAGTCACGGTGCAACTAATGAAAAACTGTTTTTT.

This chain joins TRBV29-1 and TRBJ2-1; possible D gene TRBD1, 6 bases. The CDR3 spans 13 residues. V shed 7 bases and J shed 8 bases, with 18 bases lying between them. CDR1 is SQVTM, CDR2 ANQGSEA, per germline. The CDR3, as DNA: TGCAGCGGGTCGACAGGAGCCCTGTATGAGCAGTTCTTC. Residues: CSGSTGALYEQFF.

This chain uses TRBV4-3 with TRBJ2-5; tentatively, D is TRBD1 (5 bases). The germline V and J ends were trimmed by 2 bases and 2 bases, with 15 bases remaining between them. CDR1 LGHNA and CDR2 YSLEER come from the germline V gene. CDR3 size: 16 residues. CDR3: CASSQIQGRGQETQYF. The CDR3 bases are TGCGCCAGCAGCCAAATTCAGGGAAGAGGACAAGAGACCCAGTACTTC.

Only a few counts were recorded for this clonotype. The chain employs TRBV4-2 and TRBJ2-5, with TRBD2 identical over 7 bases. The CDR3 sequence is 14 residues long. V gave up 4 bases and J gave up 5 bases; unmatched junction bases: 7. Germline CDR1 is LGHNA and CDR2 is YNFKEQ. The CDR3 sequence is CASSLLAGEETQYF. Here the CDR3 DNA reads TGTGCCAGCAGCCTCCTCGCGGGGGAGGAGACCCAGTACTTC.

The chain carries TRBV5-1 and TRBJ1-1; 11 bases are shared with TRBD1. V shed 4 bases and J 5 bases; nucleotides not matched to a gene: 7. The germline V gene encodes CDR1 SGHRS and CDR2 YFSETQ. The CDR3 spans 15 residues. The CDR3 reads CASSPDRGLGTEAFF. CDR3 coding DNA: TGCGCCAGCAGCCCGGACAGGGGGCTAGGGACTGAAGCTTTCTTT.

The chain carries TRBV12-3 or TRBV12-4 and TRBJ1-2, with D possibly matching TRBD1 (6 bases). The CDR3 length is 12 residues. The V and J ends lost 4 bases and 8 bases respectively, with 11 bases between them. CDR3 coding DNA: TGTGCCAGCAGTTCCACGAGGGGGGGCTACACCTTC. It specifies CASSSTRGGYTF.

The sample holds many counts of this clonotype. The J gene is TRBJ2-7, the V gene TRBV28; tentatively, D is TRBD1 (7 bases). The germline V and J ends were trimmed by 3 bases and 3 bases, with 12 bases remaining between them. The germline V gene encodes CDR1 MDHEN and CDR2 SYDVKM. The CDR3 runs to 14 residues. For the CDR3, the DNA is TGTGCCAGCAGTTTTGGAGGGGGCCACTACGAGCAGTACTTC. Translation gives CASSFGGGHYEQYF.

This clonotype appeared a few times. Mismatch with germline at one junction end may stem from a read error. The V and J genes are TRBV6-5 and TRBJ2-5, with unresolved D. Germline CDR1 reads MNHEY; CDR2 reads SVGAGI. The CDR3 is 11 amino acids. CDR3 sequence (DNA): TGTGCCAGCCGATCTCAAGGGACCCAGTACTTC. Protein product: CASRSQGTQYF.

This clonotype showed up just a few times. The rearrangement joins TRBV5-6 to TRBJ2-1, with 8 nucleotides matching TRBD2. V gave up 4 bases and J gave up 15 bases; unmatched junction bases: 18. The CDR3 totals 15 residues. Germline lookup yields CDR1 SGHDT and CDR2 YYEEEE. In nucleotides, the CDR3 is TGTGCCAGCAGCCGCCCGGGGCGGGGGGTTCGCGCGGGGTTCTTC. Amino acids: CASSRPGRGVRAGFF.

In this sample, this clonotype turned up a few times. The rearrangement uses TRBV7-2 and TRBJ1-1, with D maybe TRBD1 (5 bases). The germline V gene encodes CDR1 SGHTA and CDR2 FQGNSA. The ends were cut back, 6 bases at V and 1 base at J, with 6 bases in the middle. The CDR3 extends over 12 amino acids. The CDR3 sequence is CASSGQNTEAFF. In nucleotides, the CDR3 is TGTGCCAGCAGTGGACAGAACACTGAAGCTTTCTTT.

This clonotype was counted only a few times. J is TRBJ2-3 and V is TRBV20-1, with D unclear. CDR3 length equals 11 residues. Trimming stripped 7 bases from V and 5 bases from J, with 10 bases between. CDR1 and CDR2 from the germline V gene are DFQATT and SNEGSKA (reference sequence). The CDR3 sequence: CSVKIGDTQYF. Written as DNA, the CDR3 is TGCAGTGTCAAGATTGGAGATACGCAGTATTTT.

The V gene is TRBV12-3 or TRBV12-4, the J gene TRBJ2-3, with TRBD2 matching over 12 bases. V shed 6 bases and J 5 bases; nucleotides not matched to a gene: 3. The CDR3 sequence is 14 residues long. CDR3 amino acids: CASRTSGGRDTQYF. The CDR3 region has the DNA TGTGCCAGCAGGACTAGCGGGGGTAGAGATACGCAGTATTTT.